This T cell receptor (beta chain) was captured in a study of cytomegalovirus exposure and HLA in healthy donors. Both 60 Vbeta primers and 13 Jbeta primers went into the PCR. Generated by immunoSEQ multiplex PCR, the TCRdb table keeps only in-frame clones and is missing some. The data show fewer than 150,000 clones, 80% seen once. CDR1 is SGHAT, CDR2 FQNNGV, per germline. The CDR3 length is 14 residues. Trimming at V came to 2 bases and at J to 3 bases, leaving 2 bases not matched to a gene. Broader study findings: Earlier analysis yielded a pattern in which most TCR beta V segments were productive about 87% or about 30% of the time.

Concerning this clone: Its antigen remains unknown.

Sequenced: PBMCs. The receptor was isolated from a female donor in good health and CMV-seropositive. The V gene is TRBV11-2, the J gene TRBJ2-7, with TRBD1 matching over 9 bases. The CDR3 loop reads CASSLRDRDYEQYF. CDR3 in DNA: TGTGCCAGCAGCTTAAGGGACAGGGACTACGAGCAGTACTTC.